Listed below are T cell receptor beta chains from one sample, sequenced in a study of shared clonotypes between healthy human individuals. Sequenced by immunoSEQ multiplex PCR; TCRdb stores in-frame clones only, minus some. The sample holds roughly 500,000 clones, around 79% seen once. Input material: PBMCs. These receptors all stem from a woman aged 40 to 49 in good health. Some clones in this sample may be carry-over from other donors' samples. The CDR3 runs from the conserved cysteine through the conserved F or W. Each record gives: D gene, clone size, V gene, J gene, CDR3 DNA, CDR3 protein. A D gene is named only where the DNA matches it firmly. Clone size is given for some rows only: seen once, a few or many times, or a class if the clone is expanded.

>TRBD2|NA|TRBV29-1|TRBJ2-5
TGCAGCGTTATACTAGCGGGGAAAGAGACCCAGTACTTC
CSVILAGKETQYF
>TRBD2|once|TRBV9|TRBJ2-5
TGTGCCAGCAGCGTAGCTTCCCGCGGGAGGGGAGAGACCCAGTACTTC
CASSVASRGRGETQYF
>NA|NA|TRBV18|TRBJ1-4
TGTGCCAGCTCACCACAGGGGGCAACTAATGAAAAACTGTTTTTT
CASSPQGATNEKLFF
>TRBD2|NA|TRBV7-2|TRBJ2-7
TGTGCCAGCAGCAGAAGAGGGACTAGCGGATACGAGCAGTACTTC
CASSRRGTSGYEQYF
>TRBD1|once|TRBV28|TRBJ1-5
TGTGCCAGCAGTAGGACAGGGGGTCATCAGCCCCAGCATTTT
CASSRTGGHQPQHF
>NA|NA|TRBV2|TRBJ2-7
TGTGCCAGCAGTGAAGCGTGGGAGCAGTACTTC
CASSEAWEQYF
>TRBD1|NA|TRBV7-2|TRBJ1-1
TGTGCCAGCAGCTTAGACAGGGGGGACACTGAAGCTTTCTTT
CASSLDRGDTEAFF
>NA|NA|TRBV5-5|TRBJ2-7
TGTGCCAGCAGCGACCCCTACGAGCAGTACTTC
CASSDPYEQYF
>TRBD1|NA|TRBV27|TRBJ1-3
TGTGCCAGCAGACTTAGAACAGGGGCTGGAAACACCATATATTTT
CASRLRTGAGNTIYF
>NA|NA|TRBV9|TRBJ1-5
TGTGCCAGCAGCGCAGGTCGGGGGGGTCAGCCCCAGCATTTT
CASSAGRGGQPQHF
>TRBD2|few|TRBV2|TRBJ2-3
TGTGCCAGCAGTGTCTTGGCTAGCGGAACAGATACGCAGTATTTT
CASSVLASGTDTQYF
>TRBD2|NA|TRBV7-9|TRBJ2-5
TGTGCCAGCAGCTTAAACCTAGCGGGAGATGAGACCCAGTACTTC
CASSLNLAGDETQYF
>NA|NA|TRBV7-9|TRBJ2-5
TGTGCCAGCAGCTTAGGCGATAGTCCCCAAGAGACCCAGTACTTC
CASSLGDSPQETQYF
>TRBD1|few|TRBV11-2|TRBJ2-7
TGTGCCAGCAGCTTAGGACAGGGAAACTACGAGCAGTACTTC
CASSLGQGNYEQYF
>NA|NA|TRBV21-1|TRBJ2-4
TGTGCCAGCAGCGCCCCGACAGGGCTTGAAGCCAAAAACATTCAGTACTTC
CASSAPTGLEAKNIQYF
>NA|NA|TRBV10-3|TRBJ2-2
TGTGCCATCGGGCGGGGCACCGGGGAGCTGTTTTTT
CAIGRGTGELFF
>NA|NA|TRBV28|TRBJ2-1
TGTGCCAGCAGTTTATGGGCGGGAAGCTCCTACAATGAGCAGTTCTTC
CASSLWAGSSYNEQFF
>NA|NA|TRBV7-2|TRBJ2-2
TGTGCCAGCAGCTTATCTGTGGGGTGGCTGAACACCGGGGAGCTGTTTTTT
CASSLSVGWLNTGELFF
>NA|NA|TRBV10-3|TRBJ2-1
TGTGCCATCAGCGACAGTACCTACAATGAGCAGTTCTTC
CAISDSTYNEQFF
>TRBD2|few|TRBV7-6|TRBJ2-7
TGTGCCAGCAGCTTAGCTAGTGCTAGCGGTTATTACGAGCAGTACTTC
CASSLASASGYYEQYF
>NA|NA|TRBV4-2|TRBJ1-2
TGTGCCAGCAGCCAAGTGTCCGGGGCTAACTATGGCTACACCTTC
CASSQVSGANYGYTF
>TRBD2|NA|TRBV5-1|TRBJ2-5
TGCGCCAGCAGCTCCGTAGCGGGAGAGACCCAGTACTTC
CASSSVAGETQYF
>NA|NA|TRBV7-3|TRBJ2-5
TGTGCCAGCAGCTTAAGCGGACAAGAGACCCAGTACTTC
CASSLSGQETQYF
>NA|NA|TRBV21-1|TRBJ2-1
TGTGCCAGCAGCAAGGGGACTAGCGGGAGGGCGTGGTGGTCCTACAATGAGCAGTTCTTC
CASSKGTSGRAWWSYNEQFF
>NA|NA|TRBV19|TRBJ2-1
TGTGCCAGTAGTATTGCCCGTCAGGCTTACAATGAGCAGTTCTTC
CASSIARQAYNEQFF
>NA|NA|TRBV19|TRBJ1-2
TGTGCCAGTAACGACCAGGGCTATGGCTACACCTTC
CASNDQGYGYTF
>NA|once|TRBV7-9|TRBJ1-3
TGTGCCAGCAGCCACGGCCCTTCTGGAAACACCATATATTTT
CASSHGPSGNTIYF
>NA|NA|TRBV30|TRBJ2-1
TGTGCCTGGAGTCCGGACAGCACTAGGTACAATGAGCAGTTCTTC
CAWSPDSTRYNEQFF
>TRBD2|many|TRBV7-2|TRBJ2-7
TGTGCCAGCAGCCCCAGACTAGCGGGAGAAGAGCAGTACTTC
CASSPRLAGEEQYF
>NA|NA|TRBV6-5|TRBJ2-1
TGTGCCAGCAGTTTCCGGTTGGGTGAGCAGTTCTTC
CASSFRLGEQFF
>TRBD2|NA|TRBV29-1|TRBJ2-1
TGCAGCGTTCGGGCGGGAGGGGACGGTTACAATGAGCAGTTCTTC
CSVRAGGDGYNEQFF
>NA|NA|TRBV5-4|TRBJ2-2
TGTGCCAGCAGCCGGGACTCTTTTGGTGCCGGGGAGCTGTTTTTT
CASSRDSFGAGELFF
>NA|NA|TRBV2|TRBJ2-7
TGTGCCAGCAGTGGCTACGAGCAGTACTTC
CASSGYEQYF
>NA|few|TRBV11-2|TRBJ1-1
TGTGCCAGCAGCTTCCAAGGGGGCACTGAAGCTTTCTTT
CASSFQGGTEAFF
>NA|once|TRBV7-8|TRBJ1-5
TGTGCCAGCAGCGAAGGGGGGCAGGGCAATCAGCCCCAGCATTTT
CASSEGGQGNQPQHF
>NA|NA|TRBV28|TRBJ2-7
TGTGCCAGCAGTTTGGGGTCCCTCTACGAGCAGTACTTC
CASSLGSLYEQYF
>TRBD1|NA|TRBV28|TRBJ2-3
TGTGCCAGCAGGAGACAGGGTAGTACGCAGTATTTT
CASRRQGSTQYF
>NA|NA|TRBV11-2|TRBJ2-3
TGTGCCAGCAGTCTAAGGGGGGGCCTGGGGACAGATACGCAGTATTTT
CASSLRGGLGTDTQYF
>NA|NA|TRBV5-1|TRBJ2-3
TGCGCCAGCAGCCCCGGAACTAGCACAGATACGCAGTATTTT
CASSPGTSTDTQYF
>TRBD1|NA|TRBV18|TRBJ2-7
TGTGCCAGCTCACCTTACAGGGGACCAGCCTACGAGCAGTACTTC
CASSPYRGPAYEQYF
>TRBD1|NA|TRBV5-6|TRBJ1-2
TGTGCCAGCAGCTTCGGTACGACAGGGGGTTCTAATGGCTACACCTTC
CASSFGTTGGSNGYTF
>NA|NA|TRBV18|TRBJ1-1
TGTGCCAGCTCTCGTGAGGGGAGCACTGAAGCTTTCTTT
CASSREGSTEAFF
>TRBD1|NA|TRBV6-1|TRBJ2-7
TGTGCCAGCAGTGATCTAGACAGGGTCATGTGGGAGCAGTACTTC
CASSDLDRVMWEQYF
>NA|NA|TRBV9|TRBJ2-2
TGTGCCAGTTCACCCCAAGCGACGAACACCGGGGAGCTGTTTTTT
CASSPQATNTGELFF